Presented here are 21 T cell receptor beta chains from one specimen sequenced in a study of blood T cell repertoires in COVID-19. Generated by immunoSEQ multiplex PCR, the TCRdb table keeps only in-frame clones and is missing some. The profile covers tens of thousands of clones, with 60% to 80% appearing a single time and about 4.2% taken by the ten largest. Sequenced input: peripheral blood. These receptors were collected from a woman in her 50s with acute or convalescent COVID-19.

The V and J genes are TRBV27 and TRBJ2-1, with 7 nucleotides matching TRBD1. The germline V gene has CDR1 MNHEY and CDR2 SMNVEV (reference sequence). CDR3 length: 22 residues. Germline trimming cut 2 bases from V and 1 base from J; bases unmatched to any gene: 23. The CDR3 DNA reads TGTGCCAGCAGTTTAGTGACATACAGAACGGAGGAACAGGGGTCTTCCTACAATGAGCAGTTCTTC. Its translation: CASSLVTYRTEEQGSSYNEQFF.

CDR3 amino acids: CASSSPLDRGTNEKLFF. CDR3 in DNA: TGTGCCAGCAGTTCCCCCCTTGACAGGGGAACTAATGAAAAACTGTTTTTT. The rearrangement joins TRBV28 to TRBJ1-4, with 8 bases identical to TRBD1. CDR3 length equals 17 residues. With V trimmed by 4 bases and J by 1 base, 8 bases remained unmatched. Germline V gene lookup returns CDR1 MDHEN and CDR2 SYDVKM. Together with reference TRBV28 and TRBJ1-4, the CDR3 gives the full variable domain: DVKVTQSSRYLVKRTGEKVFLECVQDMDHENMFWYRQDPGLGLRLIYFSYDVKMKEKGDIPEGYSVSREKKERFSLILESASTNQTSMYLCASSSPLDRGTNEKLFFGSGTQLSVL.

V gene TRBV5-1 combines with J gene TRBJ1-1, with a possible D match to TRBD1 (6 bases). The CDR3 totals 14 residues. The ends were cut back, 1 base at V and 4 bases at J, with 11 bases in the middle. From germline, CDR1 is SGHRS and CDR2 YFSETQ. CDR3 DNA sequence: TGCGCCAGCAGCTTGACAGGGATTGGCACTGAAGCTTTCTTT. Protein product: CASSLTGIGTEAFF.

This clone has just a few counts. The CDR3 region is CASSTRTRNYGYTF. DNA for the CDR3: TGTGCCAGCAGCACCAGGACTCGGAACTATGGCTACACCTTC. The J gene is TRBJ1-2, the V gene TRBV7-9; D unclear. This CDR3 contains 14 residues. Trimming shortened V by 5 bases and J by 2 bases, and 12 bases separated the two germline ends. Germline V gene lookup returns CDR1 SEHNR and CDR2 FQNEAQ (reference sequence).

The chain recombines TRBV6-5 with TRBJ1-6, with D possibly being TRBD1 (6 bases). Germline V lookup: CDR1 MNHEY, CDR2 SVGAGI. Deletions cut 0 bases from V and 10 bases from J, with 10 bases between. The CDR3 has 14 amino acids. CDR3 sequence (DNA): TGTGCCAGCAGTTACTCCACAGGGTACTCACCCCTCCACTTT. Encoded protein: CASSYSTGYSPLHF.

CDR3 nucleotide sequence: TGTGCCAGCAGCCTGGGACAGGGGTCTGAAGCTTTCTTT. Amino acid sequence: CASSLGQGSEAFF. V is TRBV12-3 or TRBV12-4 and J is TRBJ1-1, with 10 bases fitting TRBD1. This CDR3 has 13 residues. V shed 6 bases, J shed 6 bases, and the junction held 4 bases outside the gene matches.

This chain joins TRBV29-1 and TRBJ2-2; tentatively, D is TRBD2 (7 bases). The CDR3 is 14 amino acids. V was clipped by 5 bases and J by 2 bases, with 12 bases between them. Germline assignment: CDR1 SQVTM and CDR2 ANQGSEA. The chain's CDR3 is CSVQGGGNTGELFF. CDR3 DNA: TGCAGCGTTCAGGGAGGGGGAAACACCGGGGAGCTGTTTTTT.

The chain has TRBV18 and TRBJ2-5; D may be TRBD1 (6 bases). CDR3 length equals 12 residues. Per germline, CDR1 KGHSH and CDR2 LQKENI. V was trimmed by 8 bases and J by 2 bases, leaving 9 bases between them. The CDR3 loop reads CASVDSQETQYF. The CDR3 DNA follows: TGTGCCAGCGTGGACAGTCAAGAGACCCAGTACTTC.

The V call is TRBV6-5, the J call TRBJ1-1, with TRBD1 identical over 8 bases. CDR1 is MNHEY, CDR2 SVGAGI, per germline. This CDR3 is built from 14 residues. The J segment lost 4 bases and the V segment lost 6 bases, leaving 7 bases of the junction unmatched. The CDR3 is CASSFTDRATEAFF. The DNA for the CDR3 is TGTGCCAGCAGCTTTACGGACAGGGCCACTGAAGCTTTCTTT.

This clone has a single count. The chain is built from TRBV28 and TRBJ1-1; 7 bases agree with TRBD1. With 7 bases clipped from V and 4 bases from J, the junction kept 12 bases outside the gene matches. This CDR3 has 15 residues. Germline lookup yields CDR1 MDHEN and CDR2 SYDVKM. For the CDR3, the DNA is TGTGCCAGCACTAGACAGGGCCACTCTATCACTGAAGCTTTCTTT. It codes for CASTRQGHSITEAFF.

V is TRBV9 and J is TRBJ2-2, with 9 bases aligning to TRBD2. The V segment lost 3 bases and the J segment 4 bases; nucleotides outside the gene matches: 4. The germline CDR1 and CDR2 sequences are SGDLS and YYNGEE. The CDR3 has 15 amino acids. The CDR3 is CASSAALAGTGELFF. The CDR3 DNA follows: TGTGCCAGCAGCGCGGCACTAGCGGGCACCGGGGAGCTGTTTTTT.

V is TRBV4-1 and J is TRBJ1-2, with D unresolved. CDR1 and CDR2 from the germline V gene are MGHRA and YSYEKL. This CDR3 comprises 14 residues. Trimming took off 2 bases at V and 8 bases at J, with 15 bases between the two ends. The CDR3 DNA reads TGCGCCAGCAGCCAAAACCCGTCGGCGGGGGGCTACACCTTC. It encodes CASSQNPSAGGYTF.

This sequence joins TRBV15 and TRBJ2-1; TRBD2 aligns across 16 bases. The CDR3 is 19 amino acids. The V and J ends lost 5 bases and 9 bases, in that order; junction bases with no gene match: 16. CDR1 LNHNV and CDR2 YYDKDF come from the germline V gene (reference sequence). This CDR3 reads CATSGTGTSGGAYSSEQFF. Here the CDR3 DNA reads TGTGCCACCAGCGGTACCGGGACTAGCGGGGGGGCATACTCTAGTGAGCAGTTCTTC.

This chain joins TRBV5-1 and TRBJ1-1, with 7 bases fitting TRBD1. Trimming at V came to 3 bases and at J to 7 bases, leaving 12 bases not matched to a gene. The germline V gene encodes CDR1 SGHRS and CDR2 YFSETQ. This CDR3 has 15 amino acids. CDR3 sequence reads: CASSSRPDRTDEAFF. For the CDR3, the DNA is TGCGCCAGCAGCTCACGACCGGACAGGACCGATGAAGCTTTCTTT.

The chain combines TRBV6-1 with TRBJ2-1; no clear D. The CDR3 loop spans 14 amino acids. V shed 3 bases and J shed 7 bases, with 13 bases lying between them. The germline gives CDR1 MNHNS, CDR2 SASEGT. In DNA form, the CDR3 reads TGTGCCAGCAGTGATTACTTCGGTCCTAATGAGCAGTTCTTC. Protein sequence: CASSDYFGPNEQFF.

The chain uses TRBV7-2 and TRBJ2-3; 9 bases map to TRBD2. The CDR3 contains 16 residues. The V segment lost 1 base and the J segment 6 bases; nucleotides outside the gene matches: 8. Germline loops: CDR1 SGHTA, CDR2 FQGNSA. The CDR3 DNA sequence: TGTGCCAGCAGCTTAGGAAACGTAGCGGGGGTGGATACGCAGTATTTT. This gives the protein CASSLGNVAGVDTQYF.

This clone was seen only a few times. V and J are TRBV5-5 and TRBJ2-2; D remains ambiguous. Germline lookup yields CDR1 SGHKS and CDR2 YYEKEE (reference sequence). V was cut by 0 bases and J by 4 bases, with 13 bases left in between. This CDR3 comprises 16 residues. DNA of the CDR3: TGTGCCAGCAGCTTGGTGCCTCTCCGCAGCACCGGGGAGCTGTTTTTT. This sequence encodes CASSLVPLRSTGELFF.

This clone was found a few times. The chain employs TRBV10-2 and TRBJ1-1, with D possibly being TRBD1 (5 bases). Germline V gene data show CDR1 as WSHSY and CDR2 as SAAADI. The CDR3 has 12 amino acids. Trimming left V 10 bases short and J 1 base short, with 10 bases between. In nucleotides, the CDR3 is TGCGCCACGGGGGGATGGAACACTGAAGCTTTCTTT. It specifies CATGGWNTEAFF.

V and J are TRBV9 and TRBJ1-4; 11 positions match TRBD1. Unmatched junction bases numbered 10, after V lost 7 bases and J lost 8 bases. Germline CDR1 SGDLS, CDR2 YYNGEE. The CDR3 loop spans 15 amino acids. CDR3 sequence (DNA): TGTGCCAGCGCCCGGACAGGGGGCCTTCGCGAAAAACTGTTTTTT. Protein product: CASARTGGLREKLFF.

The rearrangement uses TRBV6-5 and TRBJ1-6; 12 bases line up with TRBD1. Looked up from germline, CDR1 is MNHEY and CDR2 is SVGAGI. There are 15 residues in the CDR3. V dropped 6 bases and J dropped 9; count of bases not matched to a gene: 6. In DNA form, the CDR3 reads TGTGCCAGCAGGGGACAGGGGGCAAGGGGTTCACCCCTCCACTTT. This sequence encodes CASRGQGARGSPLHF.

This clone was observed a few times. The rearrangement uses TRBV28 and TRBJ1-5; D ambiguous. There are 15 residues in the CDR3. Trimming removed 6 bases at V and 6 bases at J, with 18 bases between. Germline CDR1 is MDHEN and CDR2 is SYDVKM. The chain's CDR3 is CASRPRKEYFQPQHF. DNA of the CDR3: TGTGCCAGCAGACCCCGGAAGGAGTATTTTCAGCCCCAGCATTTT.